The 17 T cell receptor beta chains reported below all come from one sample, sequenced in a study of CD8 T cells in Susac syndrome. Random-hexamer reverse transcription was applied to about 0.45 to 1 ug RNA. Using its own MiXCR run on the immunoSEQ multiplex PCR reads, TCRdb lists one record per CDR3 protein. This table holds tens of thousands of distinct CDR3 sequences, roughly 94% found once. The sample comprised CD8+ T cells from PBMCs. These receptors were collected from a human donor in good health.

V and J are TRBV30 and TRBJ2-6; TRBD2 agrees at 10 bases. The germline gives CDR1 GTSNPN, CDR2 SVGIG (reference sequence). The CDR3 extends over 14 amino acids. After removal of 4 bases from V and 4 bases from J, the junction contained 1 base not matched to a gene. The chain's CDR3 is CAWILAGGANVLTF. For the CDR3, the DNA is TGTGCCTGGATACTAGCGGGAGGGGCCAACGTCCTGACTTTC.

The J gene is TRBJ2-2, the V gene TRBV20-1; no clear D gene. CDR1 is DFQATT and CDR2 is SNEGSKA in the germline V gene (reference sequence). Trimming cost V 1 base and J 8 bases, with 14 bases left between them. This CDR3 spans 14 amino acids. The CDR3 DNA sequence: TGCAGTGCTAGAGTCGTACCAGGACCGGGGGAGCTGTTTTTT. This gives the protein CSARVVPGPGELFF.

V is TRBV27 and J is TRBJ1-2; D not certain. Looked up from germline, CDR1 is MNHEY and CDR2 is SMNVEV (reference sequence). The ends were cut back, 5 bases at V and 1 base at J, with 8 bases in the middle. The CDR3 totals 13 residues. The CDR3 DNA is TGTGCCAGCAGTCTGGGGTTTAACTATGGCTACACCTTC. Protein product: CASSLGFNYGYTF.

The chain's CDR3 is CATSTSKTVSTEAFF. For the CDR3, the DNA is TGTGCCACCAGCACTAGTAAGACAGTTTCCACTGAAGCTTTCTTT. The rearrangement joins TRBV15 to TRBJ1-1, with a weak D call TRBD1 (5 bases). Between the trimmed V and J ends, which lost 4 bases and 4 bases, there was a span of 16 bases. The CDR3 extends over 15 amino acids. Germline CDR1 LNHNV, CDR2 YYDKDF (reference sequence).

The CDR3 sequence is CASSPGTGVQPQHF. CDR3 nucleotide sequence: TGTGCCAGCTCACCAGGGACAGGGGTGCAGCCCCAGCATTTT. The gene calls are TRBV18 and TRBJ1-5, with 10 positions matching TRBD1. The CDR3 loop spans 14 amino acids. The trim removed 2 bases at V and 7 bases at J, leaving 2 bases unmatched. Germline CDR1 is KGHSH and CDR2 is LQKENI. Full variable domain (rest looked up from reference TRBV18 and TRBJ1-5): NAGVMQNPRHLVRRRGQEARLRCSPMKGHSHVYWYRQLPEEGLKFMVYLQKENIIDESGMPKERFSAEFPKEGPSILRIQQVVRGDSAAYFCASSPGTGVQPQHFGDGTRLSIL.

The sample holds a few counts of this clonotype. This chain joins TRBV27 and TRBJ1-2; weak D call: TRBD1 (5 bases). The V and J ends lost 5 bases and 4 bases respectively, with 8 bases between them. CDR3 length: 12 amino acids. Germline V CDR1 and CDR2: MNHEY, SMNVEV (reference sequence). CDR3 sequence (DNA): TGTGCCAGCAGTCCAAGGGGCTATGGCTACACCTTC. Its translation is CASSPRGYGYTF.

The chain uses TRBV7-9 and TRBJ2-7; no reliable D call. The CDR3 consists of 15 residues. The V gene's germline CDR1 is SEHNR and CDR2 FQNEAQ (reference sequence). Trimming removed 5 bases from V and 5 bases from J, with 19 bases in between. CDR3 in amino acids: CASSGPGPAFHEQYF. DNA for the CDR3: TGTGCCAGCAGCGGCCCCGGACCTGCCTTCCACGAGCAGTACTTC.

This rearrangement joins TRBV27 to TRBJ2-7; TRBD1 is a possible D gene (6 bases). This CDR3 has 13 amino acids. Germline loops: CDR1 MNHEY, CDR2 SMNVEV (reference sequence). V was shortened by 4 bases and J by 2 bases, with 9 bases between the two germline ends. The CDR3 DNA follows: TGTGCCAGCAGTTCAGGGGCGACCTACGAGCAGTACGTC. Its protein is CASSSGATYEQYV.

This chain connects TRBV7-9 to TRBJ1-2; D unclear. Germline CDR1 is SEHNR and CDR2 is FQNEAQ (reference sequence). V lost 1 base and J lost 4, with 7 bases in between. The CDR3 is made up of 13 amino acids. The CDR3 sequence: CASSLDGVYGYTF. CDR3 bases: TGTGCCAGCAGCTTAGATGGAGTCTATGGCTACACCTTC.

The CDR3 DNA is TGTGCCAGCAGTTTAAGTCTAGCAATTTACGAGCAGTACGTC. Translated: CASSLSLAIYEQYV. The rearrangement links TRBV12-3 or TRBV12-4 to TRBJ2-7; D is perhaps TRBD2 (5 bases). This CDR3 has 14 amino acids. Trimming shortened V by 2 bases and J by 4 bases, and 12 bases separated the two germline ends.

V gene TRBV19 combines with J gene TRBJ2-1; weak D call: TRBD1 (5 bases). Germline V gene sequence: CDR1 LNHDA, CDR2 SQIVND (reference sequence). The CDR3 sequence is 13 residues long. The V gene lost 3 bases and the J gene lost 2 bases, with 5 bases spanning the gap. CDR3 nucleotides: TGTGCCAGTAGTATCAGGGCCTACAATGAGCAGTTCTTC. Amino acid sequence: CASSIRAYNEQFF.

The table lists this clonotype with a count of one. The chain uses TRBV5-6 and TRBJ2-3; D unresolved. Germline CDR1 is SGHDT and CDR2 is YYEEEE. V was clipped by 2 bases and J by 0 bases, with 10 bases between them. The CDR3 has 15 amino acids. CDR3 in DNA: TGTGCCAGCAGCTTCTCTGTCGGAAGCACAGATACGCAGTATTTT. Translating gives CASSFSVGSTDTQYF. Full variable domain (outside the CDR3, taken from reference TRBV5-6 and TRBJ2-3): DAGVTQSPTHLIKTRGQQVTLRCSPKSGHDTVSWYQQALGQGPQFIFQYYEEEERQRGNFPDRFSGHQFPNYSSELNVNALLLGDSALYLCASSFSVGSTDTQYFGPGTRLTVL.

J is TRBJ2-3 and V is TRBV20-1, with TRBD2 matching 10 bases. The CDR3 is 15 residues long. J gave up 4 bases and V 3 bases, and 7 bases lay outside the gene matches. The V gene's germline CDR1 is DFQATT and CDR2 SNEGSKA (reference sequence). The CDR3 spells CSASPPLAGADTQYF. CDR3 DNA sequence: TGCAGTGCTAGTCCTCCCCTAGCGGGAGCAGATACGCAGTATTTT.

The V gene is TRBV9, the J gene TRBJ2-2, with D unresolved. Germline CDR1 SGDLS, CDR2 YYNGEE. V dropped 4 bases and J dropped 6 bases, with 10 bases sitting between them. The length of the CDR3 is 13 residues. CDR3 in DNA: TGTGCCAGCAGCCCCTATGGGCCCGGGGAGCTGTTTTTT. Translation gives CASSPYGPGELFF.

This chain uses TRBV7-8 with TRBJ2-3; 7 bases map to TRBD2. Trimming at V came to 5 bases and at J to 0 bases, leaving 8 bases not matched to a gene. The CDR3 runs to 16 residues. Germline V lookup: CDR1 SGHVS, CDR2 FQNEAQ. CDR3 protein: CASSSGTSSSTDTQYF. The DNA of the CDR3 is TGTGCCAGCAGCAGCGGGACTTCCTCTAGCACAGATACGCAGTATTTT.

This clonotype is a singleton in its sample. V gene TRBV29-1 combines with J gene TRBJ1-1; tentative D call: TRBD1 (6 bases). CDR1 and CDR2 (germline): SQVTM, ANQGSEA. This CDR3 comprises 11 residues. With 3 bases removed from V and 6 bases from J, the gap between germline ends came to 8 bases. CDR3 nucleotide sequence: TGCAGCGTTGAGGGGGGCCCTGAAGCTTTCTTT. Its translation is CSVEGGPEAFF.

This chain connects TRBV7-9 to TRBJ2-7; TRBD2 is a possible D gene (6 bases). The germline gives CDR1 SEHNR, CDR2 FQNEAQ (reference sequence). The CDR3 loop spans 15 amino acids. With 5 bases removed from V and 0 bases from J, the gap between germline ends came to 14 bases. CDR3 residues: CASSHTSLGSYEQYV. The CDR3 nucleotides are TGTGCCAGCAGCCATACTAGCCTGGGCTCCTACGAGCAGTACGTC.